This T cell receptor (beta chain) came from a study of cytomegalovirus exposure and HLA in healthy donors. Study-level results: Accurate HLA-A and HLA-B prediction from TCR beta sequences was reported for most subjects.

V lost 3 bases to trimming and J lost 2 bases; unmatched junction nucleotides: 4. The CDR3 extends over 15 amino acids. The germline gives CDR1 LNHDA, CDR2 SQIVND (reference sequence). As to this clone: What it recognizes is unknown.

A multiplex PCR was run with 60 Vbeta primers and 13 Jbeta primers. Profiled with immunoSEQ multiplex PCR; TCRdb holds only in-frame clones, not every one. The table includes some 180,000 clones, 70% to 90% detected once. This chain connects TRBV19 to TRBJ1-5; 7 bases fit TRBD1. Material for sequencing was PBMCs. This TCR came from a woman aged 50 to 65 in good health and CMV-seronegative. In nucleotides, the CDR3 is TGTGCCAGTAGTATCGACAGGGCCCGCAATCAGCCCCAGCATTTT. Protein product: CASSIDRARNQPQHF.